This TCR beta chain was captured by sequencing in a study of human T cells and chemical hapten exposure. This clonotype was recorded many times. Germline loops: CDR1 SQVTM, CDR2 ANQGSEA. CDR3 size: 13 residues. Deletions cut 4 bases from V and 0 bases from J, with 7 bases between. TCRdb processed the RACE reads anew with MiXCR; each CDR3 protein has one entry. The sample contains 65,000 to 95,000 distinct CDR3 sequences, about 8.6% of which appear only once. Time point of the sample: healthy volunteer bleed at 6 weeks. Unfractionated whole blood was the source from which total RNA was extracted. This sequence originates from a female donor in good health. Some clones in this sample may be carry-over from other donors' samples. Sequenced material: whole blood. The rearrangement joins TRBV29-1 to TRBJ1-5; D perhaps matches TRBD1 (5 bases). CDR3 bases: TGCAGCGTTGCACAGGATAGCAATCAGCCCCAGCATTTT. Encoded protein: CSVAQDSNQPQHF. Filled out from reference TRBV29-1 and TRBJ1-5, the complete variable domain reads SAVISQKPSRDICQRGTSLTIQCQVDSQVTMMFWYRQQPGQSLTLIATANQGSEATYESGFVIDKFPISRPNLTFSTLTVSNMSPEDSSIYLCSVAQDSNQPQHFGDGTRLSIL.